This entry lists 32 T cell receptor beta chains sequenced from one sample in a study of shared T cell receptors in the human thymus. Here immunoSEQ multiplex PCR was the method, and the copy in TCRdb shows in-frame clones only, minus some. Here the sample spans some 640,000 clones, 70% to 90% being singletons. This sample also belongs to another study, concerning human thymus T cells.

Sequencing was done on a sample of thymocytes. These receptors originate from a boy in the first two years of life with a congenital heart defect.

The rearrangement joins TRBV6-4 to TRBJ2-1; D remains unclear. CDR3 length: 15 residues. Trimming took off 6 bases at V and 0 bases at J, with 12 bases between the two ends. The germline gives CDR1 MRHNA, CDR2 SNTAGT. This CDR3 is CASREDTSSYNEQFF. The CDR3 nucleotides are TGTGCCAGCAGGGAAGACACGAGCTCCTACAATGAGCAGTTCTTC.

The rearrangement uses TRBV23-1 and TRBJ2-5; TRBD1 is a possible D gene (6 bases). TRBV23-1 is marked as an open reading frame, function uncertain. There are 16 residues in the CDR3. Trimming removed 3 bases from V and 11 bases from J, with 25 bases in between. In nucleotides, the CDR3 is TGCGCCAGCAGTCAGGCAGGACAGACTTTTCTAAGGGAGCAGTACTTC. Amino acid sequence: CASSQAGQTFLREQYF.

The V and J genes are TRBV10-3 and TRBJ1-1; 8 nucleotides align to TRBD1. The CDR3 sequence is 13 residues long. The J segment lost 4 bases and the V segment lost 4 bases, leaving 2 bases of the junction unmatched. Germline V gene lookup returns CDR1 ENHRY and CDR2 SYGVKD. The CDR3 region is CAISGQGSTEAFF. The CDR3 DNA follows: TGTGCCATCAGTGGACAGGGGTCCACTGAAGCTTTCTTT.

V gene TRBV7-2 combines with J gene TRBJ2-5, with 13 bases identical to TRBD2. The CDR3 covers 15 residues. The junction had 5 bases not matched to a gene; V was cut back by 8 bases and J by 2 bases. Germline lookup yields CDR1 SGHTA and CDR2 FQGNSA. CDR3 sequence reads: CASARLAGGQETQYF. The CDR3 DNA sequence: TGTGCCAGCGCCCGACTAGCGGGAGGACAAGAGACCCAGTACTTC.

The chain couples TRBV5-1 to TRBJ2-7; D is perhaps TRBD2 (6 bases). Trimming stripped 4 bases from V and 0 bases from J, with 20 bases between. This CDR3 is built from 17 residues. CDR1 SGHRS and CDR2 YFSETQ come from the germline V gene. The CDR3 here is CASSGGGAYLSSYEQYF. DNA for the CDR3: TGCGCCAGCAGCGGTGGCGGGGCCTACCTAAGCTCCTACGAGCAGTACTTC.

The V and J genes are TRBV19 and TRBJ1-2; 9 bases are shared with TRBD1. J gave up 4 bases and V 4 bases, and 7 bases lay outside the gene matches. The CDR3 is 15 residues long. Germline loops: CDR1 LNHDA, CDR2 SQIVND (reference sequence). CDR3 in DNA: TGTGCCAGTAGTACCCGACAGGGGGAGGGCTATGGCTACACCTTC. It codes for CASSTRQGEGYGYTF.

This chain joins TRBV4-3 and TRBJ2-6; 8 nucleotides line up with TRBD1. CDR3 length equals 18 residues. Unmatched junction bases numbered 8, after V lost 0 bases and J lost 4 bases. From germline, CDR1 is LGHNA and CDR2 YSLEER. The CDR3 DNA sequence: TGCGCCAGCAGCCAAGATGGGCAGGGGGCCGAAGGGGCCAACGTCCTGACTTTC. It codes for CASSQDGQGAEGANVLTF.

The chain has TRBV9 and TRBJ1-2; D unresolved. V gave up 4 bases and J gave up 1 base, with 29 bases separating them. Germline CDR1 SGDLS, CDR2 YYNGEE. There are 20 residues in the CDR3. CDR3 sequence: CASSPSIGGYGRPLNYGYTF. Here the CDR3 DNA reads TGTGCCAGCAGCCCCTCGATCGGAGGGTACGGAAGACCTCTTAACTATGGCTACACCTTC.

This chain joins TRBV5-1 and TRBJ2-2; TRBD2 agrees at 13 bases. Germline CDR1 is SGHRS and CDR2 is YFSETQ. The CDR3 consists of 16 residues. With 0 bases clipped from V and 6 bases from J, the junction kept 2 bases outside the gene matches. The chain's CDR3 is CASSLVLAGGAGELFF. The CDR3 DNA sequence: TGCGCCAGCAGCTTGGTACTAGCGGGGGGGGCCGGGGAGCTGTTTTTT.

The chain uses TRBV5-1 and TRBJ2-2, with a weak D call TRBD1 (7 bases). Trimming stripped 0 bases from V and 2 bases from J, with 14 bases between. Germline values: CDR1 SGHRS, CDR2 YFSETQ. The CDR3 runs 17 residues. The CDR3 sequence: CASSLGRGQSNTGELFF. Written as DNA, the CDR3 is TGCGCCAGCAGCTTGGGGCGGGGACAGTCCAACACCGGGGAGCTGTTTTTT.

This chain uses TRBV15 with TRBJ2-2; TRBD2 matches 7 bases. After removal of 4 bases from V and 2 bases from J, the junction contained 4 bases not matched to a gene. Germline CDR1 is LNHNV and CDR2 is YYDKDF (reference sequence). The CDR3 runs 15 residues. The CDR3 here is CATSTGLTNTGELFF. The CDR3 nucleotides are TGTGCCACCAGCACGGGACTAACCAACACCGGGGAGCTGTTTTTT.

The chain is built from TRBV6-6 and TRBJ2-7; a possible D gene is TRBD1 (5 bases). This CDR3 contains 15 residues. The germline V gene has CDR1 MNHNY and CDR2 SVGAGI (reference sequence). V lost 4 bases to trimming and J lost 2 bases, with 15 bases between them. The CDR3 DNA follows: TGTGCCAGCAGTTTTCCCACGGCAGGGACCTACGAGCAGTACTTC. Protein: CASSFPTAGTYEQYF.

The chain has TRBV7-9 and TRBJ2-7; 10 bases align to TRBD2. The V gene end was trimmed by 5 bases and the J gene end by 2 bases; junction bases not matched to a gene: 12. This CDR3 is built from 17 residues. CDR1 and CDR2 from the germline V gene are SEHNR and FQNEAQ (reference sequence). CDR3 DNA sequence: TGTGCCAGCAGCGCGACCCCAGGGAGCGGGGGGGCCTACGAGCAGTACTTC. It yields the protein CASSATPGSGGAYEQYF.

The V call is TRBV7-9, the J call TRBJ2-1; D might be TRBD2 (7 bases). Trimming cost V 5 bases and J 8 bases, with 28 bases left between them. Germline CDR1 and CDR2: SEHNR and FQNEAQ (reference sequence). CDR3 size: 18 residues. CDR3 in amino acids: CASSLTILRGGPLYEQFF. CDR3 coding DNA: TGTGCCAGCAGCCTTACGATTCTTAGGGGGGGCCCCCTGTATGAGCAGTTCTTC. Together with reference TRBV7-9 and TRBJ2-1, the CDR3 gives the full variable domain: DTGVSQNPRHKITKRGQNVTFRCDPISEHNRLYWYRQTLGQGPEFLTYFQNEAQLEKSRLLSDRFSAERPKGSFSTLEIQRTEQGDSAMYLCASSLTILRGGPLYEQFFGPGTRLTVL.

This clone has a handful of counts. The chain has TRBV18 and TRBJ1-2, with unresolved D. Trimming pared 1 base from V and 4 bases from J, leaving 7 bases between. Germline values: CDR1 KGHSH, CDR2 LQKENI. The CDR3 extends over 13 amino acids. In DNA, the CDR3 is TGTGCCAGCTCACCACGTGCGGGCTATGGCTACACCTTC. The encoded protein is CASSPRAGYGYTF.

This clone was detected once. The chain has TRBV18 and TRBJ2-7, with 8 nucleotides matching TRBD1. The CDR3 is 17 residues long. With 1 base clipped from V and 2 bases from J, the junction kept 10 bases outside the gene matches. Per the germline V gene, CDR1 is KGHSH and CDR2 is LQKENI. The CDR3 is CASSPRKQGEVPYEQYF. The DNA for the CDR3 is TGTGCCAGCTCACCACGGAAACAGGGGGAGGTCCCCTACGAGCAGTACTTC. Supplemented by reference TRBV18 and TRBJ2-7, the full variable domain reads NAGVMQNPRHLVRRRGQEARLRCSPMKGHSHVYWYRQLPEEGLKFMVYLQKENIIDESGMPKERFSAEFPKEGPSILRIQQVVRGDSAAYFCASSPRKQGEVPYEQYFGPGTRLTVT.

The chain joins TRBV5-1 to TRBJ2-1; TRBD2 might be the D (5 bases). CDR3 length: 15 residues. Germline V gene lookup returns CDR1 SGHRS and CDR2 YFSETQ. V lost 0 bases, J lost 2 bases, and 9 bases lay in between. For the CDR3, the DNA is TGCGCCAGCAGCTTGGATCAGCGGCCCTACAATGAGCAGTTCTTC. Translation: CASSLDQRPYNEQFF.

The chain recombines TRBV7-9 with TRBJ2-3; 7 nucleotides agree with TRBD1. V shed 3 bases, J shed 1 base, and the junction held 4 bases outside the gene matches. Germline CDR1 SEHNR, CDR2 FQNEAQ (reference sequence). The CDR3 contains 15 residues. DNA for the CDR3: TGTGCCAGCAGCTTCAATACAGGGGGCACAGATACGCAGTATTTT. The encoded protein is CASSFNTGGTDTQYF.

The table lists this clone with a count of one. The chain has TRBV7-9 and TRBJ1-5; tentatively, D is TRBD1 (5 bases). The V gene's germline CDR1 is SEHNR and CDR2 FQNEAQ (reference sequence). The CDR3 consists of 17 residues. V lost 4 bases to trimming and J lost 1 base, with 17 bases between them. CDR3 in amino acids: CASSYGGDPRSNQPQHF. The CDR3 nucleotides are TGTGCCAGCAGCTATGGGGGGGACCCTAGGAGCAATCAGCCCCAGCATTTT.

The chain joins TRBV28 to TRBJ2-7, with 8 positions matching TRBD2. The junction had 20 bases not matched to a gene; V was cut back by 3 bases and J by 7 bases. The germline V gene encodes CDR1 MDHEN and CDR2 SYDVKM. The CDR3 runs 18 residues. Here the CDR3 DNA reads TGTGCCAGCAGTTTTCTCCTACGGGAGGGCCTGCCCCCGGGGGAGCAGTACTTC. It specifies CASSFLLREGLPPGEQYF.

The CDR3 DNA is TGTGCCACCAGCTTCAACCGGGACAGATACCAAGAGACCCAGTACTTC. This sequence encodes CATSFNRDRYQETQYF. V and J are TRBV15 and TRBJ2-7; 7 bases map to TRBD1. The DNA end lines up better with TRBJ2-5; the J call may be wrong. Germline CDR1 is LNHNV and CDR2 is YYDKDF (reference sequence). There are 16 residues in the CDR3.

The V and J genes are TRBV20-1 and TRBJ2-1; D is possibly TRBD2 (5 bases). CDR1 and CDR2 from the germline V gene are DFQATT and SNEGSKA (reference sequence). Trimming stripped 7 bases from V and 7 bases from J, with 8 bases between. The CDR3 contains 10 residues. The CDR3 sequence is CSVWENEQFF. The DNA of the CDR3 is TGCAGTGTATGGGAGAATGAGCAGTTCTTC.

The chain employs TRBV7-9 and TRBJ2-1; a possible D gene is TRBD1 (6 bases). The CDR3 is made up of 15 amino acids. V shed 5 bases and J shed 3 bases, with 14 bases lying between them. From germline, CDR1 is SEHNR and CDR2 FQNEAQ (reference sequence). CDR3: CASSDIQGFYNEQFF. CDR3 coding DNA: TGTGCCAGCAGCGACATACAGGGTTTCTACAATGAGCAGTTCTTC. Full variable domain (rest looked up from reference TRBV7-9 and TRBJ2-1): DTGVSQNPRHKITKRGQNVTFRCDPISEHNRLYWYRQTLGQGPEFLTYFQNEAQLEKSRLLSDRFSAERPKGSFSTLEIQRTEQGDSAMYLCASSDIQGFYNEQFFGPGTRLTVL.

This chain joins TRBV5-1 and TRBJ1-3; TRBD1 matches at 8 bases. CDR3 size: 18 residues. CDR1 and CDR2 from the germline V gene are SGHRS and YFSETQ. The junction had 8 bases not matched to a gene; V was cut back by 0 bases and J by 0 bases. The CDR3 sequence: CASSLDPDRDISGNTIYF. The CDR3 DNA follows: TGCGCCAGCAGCTTGGACCCGGACAGGGACATCTCTGGAAACACCATATATTTT. The variable domain in full, completed from reference TRBV5-1 and TRBJ1-3, reads KAGVTQTPRYLIKTRGQQVTLSCSPISGHRSVSWYQQTPGQGLQFLFEYFSETQRNKGNFPGRFSGRQFSNSRSEMNVSTLELGDSALYLCASSLDPDRDISGNTIYFGEGSWLTVV.

This chain uses TRBV7-8 with TRBJ2-1; 11 bases map to TRBD2. Germline V gene lookup returns CDR1 SGHVS and CDR2 FQNEAQ. V trimming: 6 bases; J trimming: 4 bases; junction bases outside the gene matches: 14. The CDR3 consists of 18 residues. CDR3: CASRSPGQLAGGYNEQFF. The CDR3 DNA reads as TGTGCCAGCAGGTCCCCGGGACAGCTAGCGGGAGGTTACAATGAGCAGTTCTTC.

This clone was counted between two and nine times. The genes are TRBV2 and TRBJ2-3; TRBD1 aligns across 9 bases. The CDR3 contains 16 residues. CDR1 and CDR2 (germline): SNHLY, FYNNEI. Germline trimming cut 1 base from V and 6 bases from J; bases unmatched to any gene: 8. This chain's CDR3 is CASSEGPQGAIDTQYF. CDR3 in DNA: TGTGCCAGCAGTGAAGGACCACAGGGGGCTATTGATACGCAGTATTTT.

The chain is built from TRBV7-2 and TRBJ2-3, with a possible D match to TRBD2 (7 bases). The CDR3 sequence is 18 residues long. V shed 6 bases and J shed 2 bases, with 24 bases lying between them. CDR1 and CDR2 from the germline V gene are SGHTA and FQGNSA. CDR3 region: CASRGVGGGLGLTDTQYF. In nucleotides, the CDR3 is TGTGCCAGCAGAGGGGTGGGAGGGGGATTAGGACTCACAGATACGCAGTATTTT. Drawing the rest from reference TRBV7-2 and TRBJ2-3, the complete variable domain is GAGVSQSPSNKVTEKGKDVELRCDPISGHTALYWYRQSLGQGLEFLIYFQGNSAPDKSGLPSDRFSAERTGGSVSTLTIQRTQQEDSAVYLCASRGVGGGLGLTDTQYFGPGTRLTVL.

The rearrangement uses TRBV14 and TRBJ1-2, with D possibly TRBD1 on 5 matching bases. Germline loops: CDR1 SGHDN, CDR2 FVKESK. V lost 4 bases and J 11 bases, leaving 26 bases between the germline ends. The CDR3 consists of 16 residues. The DNA for the CDR3 is TGTGCCAGCAGCCCCCCTAGAGCCACGGACCCCCAGGGTTACACCTTC. This translates into CASSPPRATDPQGYTF.

The chain uses TRBV2 and TRBJ2-7; weak D call: TRBD1 (6 bases). CDR1 SNHLY and CDR2 FYNNEI come from the germline V gene. V shed 0 bases and J shed 4 bases, with 10 bases lying between them. The CDR3 loop spans 14 amino acids. The CDR3 DNA sequence: TGTGCCAGCAGTGAAGCCTACAGGGATTACGAGCAGTACTTC. Translating gives CASSEAYRDYEQYF. The whole variable domain, filled in from reference TRBV2 and TRBJ2-7, reads EPEVTQTPSHQVTQMGQEVILRCVPISNHLYFYWYRQILGQKVEFLVSFYNNEISEKSEIFDDQFSVERPDGSNFTLKIRSTKLEDSAMYFCASSEAYRDYEQYFGPGTRLTVT.

Here the CDR3 reads CASSRERGKTYEQYF. For the CDR3, the DNA is TGCGCCAGCAGCCGAGAGCGGGGGAAAACCTACGAGCAGTACTTC. V is TRBV5-1 and J is TRBJ2-7, with TRBD2 matching 8 bases. The CDR3 runs 15 residues. Germline V CDR1 and CDR2: SGHRS, YFSETQ. Trimming took 4 bases from V and 2 from J; bases not matched to a gene: 8.

This rearrangement joins TRBV29-1 to TRBJ2-5; D is undetermined. Germline V lookup: CDR1 SQVTM, CDR2 ANQGSEA. The CDR3 totals 10 residues. The germline V and J ends were trimmed by 3 bases and 4 bases, with 3 bases remaining between them. The CDR3 sequence: CSVEAETQYF. The CDR3 coding sequence is TGCAGCGTTGAGGCAGAGACCCAGTACTTC. Combining the CDR3 with reference TRBV29-1 and TRBJ2-5 gives the whole variable domain SAVISQKPSRDICQRGTSLTIQCQVDSQVTMMFWYRQQPGQSLTLIATANQGSEATYESGFVIDKFPISRPNLTFSTLTVSNMSPEDSSIYLCSVEAETQYFGPGTRLLVL.

This rearrangement joins TRBV2 to TRBJ2-2; 9 bases align to TRBD2. The CDR3 extends over 15 amino acids. The germline V gene has CDR1 SNHLY and CDR2 FYNNEI. Losses at the gene ends were 8 bases for V and 6 bases for J; bases not matched to a gene: 10. The CDR3 protein is CASGGIAGESGELFF. DNA for the CDR3: TGTGCCAGCGGAGGTATAGCGGGAGAATCCGGGGAGCTGTTTTTT.